The 29 T cell receptor beta chains in this list originate from one sample, sequenced in a study of blood T cells in healthy people across ages. PCR was performed a second time for roughly 7 to 12 cycles using a sample-barcoded 5' primer and a J-beta primer mix. TCRdb analysed the 5' RACE reads with MiXCR anew, one entry per CDR3 protein. The sample contains hundreds of thousands of distinct CDR3 sequences, roughly 56% of which appear only once. The sample was blood. All receptors derive from a middle-aged man in good health.

The chain couples TRBV5-1 to TRBJ2-3, with 12 bases aligning to TRBD2. Germline CDR1 reads SGHRS; CDR2 reads YFSETQ. Trimming cost V 3 bases and J 2 bases; bases outside gene matches: 7. The CDR3 totals 17 residues. Here the CDR3 DNA reads TGCGCCAGCAGCTACATACTAGCGGGAGGCCCCACAGATACGCAGTATTTT. Its protein product is CASSYILAGGPTDTQYF.

This clonotype came up a few times. The chain links TRBV15 to TRBJ2-4, with TRBD1 as a possible D gene (5 bases). Trimming left V 0 bases short and J 5 bases short, with 11 bases between. Germline values: CDR1 LNHNV, CDR2 YYDKDF (reference sequence). CDR3 length: 15 residues. CDR3 sequence (DNA): TGTGCCACCAGCAGAGATTGGGTAGGGGAAAACATTCAGTACTTC. Its protein product is CATSRDWVGENIQYF.

There are a few counts of this clonotype. The chain recombines TRBV6-1 with TRBJ2-1, with D perhaps TRBD1 (5 bases). CDR1 is MNHNS and CDR2 is SASEGT in the germline V gene. V lost 6 bases, J lost 9 bases, and 15 bases lay in between. This CDR3 spans 13 amino acids. The CDR3 loop is CASSPVGPGEQFF. CDR3 coding DNA: TGTGCCAGCAGCCCCGTGGGGCCGGGTGAGCAGTTCTTC.

In this sample, this clonotype turned up a few times. The genes are TRBV9 and TRBJ2-5; D is possibly TRBD1 (5 bases). This CDR3 has 13 amino acids. Germline V gives CDR1 SGDLS, CDR2 YYNGEE. The V end was cut by 1 base, the J end by 5 bases, with 9 bases between. CDR3 sequence (DNA): TGTGCCAGCAGCGTACAGGGTGGGGAGACCCAGTACTTC. Translating gives CASSVQGGETQYF. The entire variable domain, with the rest obtained from reference TRBV9 and TRBJ2-5, is as follows: DSGVTQTPKHLITATGQRVTLRCSPRSGDLSVYWYQQSLDQGLQFLIQYYNGEERAKGNILERFSAQQFPDLHSELNLSSLELGDSALYFCASSVQGGETQYFGPGTRLLVL.

The chain employs TRBV7-9 and TRBJ2-7; D is perhaps TRBD2 (5 bases). Trimming left V 3 bases short and J 8 bases short, with 8 bases between. This CDR3 spans 11 amino acids. Germline loops: CDR1 SEHNR, CDR2 FQNEAQ (reference sequence). CDR3 protein: CASSFGVQQYF. The CDR3 coding sequence is TGTGCCAGCAGCTTCGGGGTCCAGCAGTACTTC. Drawing the rest from reference TRBV7-9 and TRBJ2-7, the complete variable domain is DTGVSQNPRHKITKRGQNVTFRCDPISEHNRLYWYRQTLGQGPEFLTYFQNEAQLEKSRLLSDRFSAERPKGSFSTLEIQRTEQGDSAMYLCASSFGVQQYFGPGTRLTVT.

This chain joins TRBV6-2 or TRBV6-3 and TRBJ2-7, with 10 positions matching TRBD1. Per the germline V gene, CDR1 is MNHEY and CDR2 is SVGEGT. This CDR3 contains 14 residues. The J segment lost 3 bases and the V segment lost 7 bases, leaving 6 bases of the junction unmatched. CDR3 DNA: TGTGCCAGCACTATGACAGGGGGCATCTACGAGCAGTACTTC. As protein: CASTMTGGIYEQYF.

This clonotype has only one observation. The chain carries TRBV6-5 and TRBJ1-6, with 12 bases lining up with TRBD1. This CDR3 has 17 amino acids. The junction had 4 bases not matched to a gene; V was cut back by 0 bases and J by 7 bases. Germline V gene sequence: CDR1 MNHEY, CDR2 SVGAGI. The CDR3 sequence is CASSYSGQGAWNSPLHF. The CDR3 nucleotides read TGTGCCAGCAGTTACTCGGGACAGGGGGCGTGGAATTCACCCCTCCACTTT.

DNA of the CDR3: TGTGCCAGCAGGGACCCGGGAGGGAACCAAGAGACCCAGTACTTC. This sequence encodes CASRDPGGNQETQYF. The chain joins TRBV28 to TRBJ2-5; 8 bases fit TRBD2. Germline V gene sequence: CDR1 MDHEN, CDR2 SYDVKM. Losses at the gene ends were 6 bases for V and 0 bases for J; bases not matched to a gene: 6. CDR3 length: 15 amino acids.

This clonotype was counted between two and nine times. The gene calls are TRBV5-1 and TRBJ2-3; TRBD2 might be the D (6 bases). The CDR3 is 14 amino acids. Germline V gene lookup returns CDR1 SGHRS and CDR2 YFSETQ. Trimming took off 0 bases at V and 5 bases at J, with 10 bases between the two ends. The CDR3 spells CASSLGLDKDTQYF. In DNA form, the CDR3 reads TGCGCCAGCAGCTTGGGACTAGATAAAGATACGCAGTATTTT. Based on the CDR3 plus reference TRBV5-1 and TRBJ2-3, the full variable domain is KAGVTQTPRYLIKTRGQQVTLSCSPISGHRSVSWYQQTPGQGLQFLFEYFSETQRNKGNFPGRFSGRQFSNSRSEMNVSTLELGDSALYLCASSLGLDKDTQYFGPGTRLTVL.

J is TRBJ1-1 and V is TRBV5-5, with D maybe TRBD1 (6 bases). V lost 6 bases to trimming and J lost 4 bases, with 19 bases between them. CDR1 is SGHKS, CDR2 YYEKEE, per germline (reference sequence). The CDR3 runs 15 residues. The CDR3 DNA sequence: TGTGCCAGCATCCCCTTGGGGGGGCAGGGCACTGAAGCTTTCTTT. It specifies CASIPLGGQGTEAFF.

In this sample, this clonotype turned up a few times. The CDR3 protein is CASSPARVETQYF. CDR3 sequence (DNA): TGTGCCAGCAGCCCAGCACGGGTAGAGACCCAGTACTTC. The chain has TRBV7-6 and TRBJ2-7, with D unresolved. Near its end, the DNA agrees better with TRBJ2-5, so the J call may be wrong. The CDR3 loop spans 13 amino acids. From germline, CDR1 is SGHVS and CDR2 FNYEAQ.

This clonotype was detected ten times or more. The rearrangement uses TRBV7-3 and TRBJ2-5, with no clear D. In germline, CDR1 is SGHTA, CDR2 FQGTGA. The CDR3 has 15 amino acids. V gave up 6 bases and J gave up 11 bases, with 25 bases separating them. This chain's CDR3 is CASSPLPVGNNEQYF. The CDR3 coding sequence is TGTGCCAGCAGTCCCCTACCGGTAGGGAACAATGAGCAGTACTTC. Looking up the rest from reference TRBV7-3 and TRBJ2-5 gives the full variable domain: GAGVSQTPSNKVTEKGKYVELRCDPISGHTALYWYRQSLGQGPEFLIYFQGTGAADDSGLPNDRFFAVRPEGSVSTLKIQRTERGDSAVYLCASSPLPVGNNEQYFGPGTRLLVL.

This clonotype was seen a handful of times. This rearrangement joins TRBV5-1 to TRBJ2-1, with 8 nucleotides matching TRBD1. The V gene end was trimmed by 4 bases and the J gene end by 5 bases; junction bases not matched to a gene: 8. This CDR3 has 15 residues. From germline, CDR1 is SGHRS and CDR2 YFSETQ. CDR3 loop: CASSPGQGSNNEQFF. CDR3 nucleotide sequence: TGCGCCAGCAGCCCAGGACAGGGATCGAACAATGAGCAGTTCTTC.

CDR3 coding DNA: TGTGCCTGGAGGGGGGGGGTAGGGTCCTACAATGAGCAGTTCTTC. It yields the protein CAWRGGVGSYNEQFF. This sequence joins TRBV30 and TRBJ2-1; the match to TRBD2 covers 7 bases. V lost 3 bases and J lost 1; bases outside the gene matches: 6. CDR1 is GTSNPN and CDR2 is SVGIG in the germline V gene (reference sequence). This CDR3 spans 15 amino acids.

The genes are TRBV10-3 and TRBJ2-5; 13 bases map to TRBD2. The J call may be incorrect, as the DNA end agrees better with TRBJ2-7. CDR3 length equals 19 residues. Germline values: CDR1 ENHRY, CDR2 SYGVKD. CDR3 in DNA: TGTGCCATCAGCCGGGGACTAGCGGGATCCCTGAGTGGGCCATACGAGCAGTACTTC. This encodes CAISRGLAGSLSGPYEQYF.

This chain uses TRBV10-3 with TRBJ2-4, with TRBD2 as a possible D gene (6 bases). Germline V CDR1 and CDR2: ENHRY, SYGVKD. The CDR3 totals 14 residues. Trimming stripped 2 bases from V and 13 bases from J, with 18 bases between. The CDR3 is CAISEDGGAYAQYF. The CDR3 DNA reads TGTGCCATCAGTGAGGATGGCGGGGCCTACGCGCAGTACTTC.

This clonotype turned up a few times. The V call is TRBV12-3 or TRBV12-4, the J call TRBJ1-2; no definite D call. The length of the CDR3 is 15 residues. V was pared by 8 bases and J by 6 bases, with 22 bases between. The CDR3 DNA follows: TGTGCCAGCCTGGTGACCTGGCCTCTCGGAGATGGCTACACCTTC. Translated, it gives CASLVTWPLGDGYTF.

The table lists this clonotype with a few counts. This chain links TRBV21-1 with TRBJ2-7; the D call TRBD1 from the table was never checked on the DNA. TRBV21-1 is shown as a pseudogene. There are 14 residues in the CDR3. CDR3 sequence reads: CASFPGGSSYEQYF. The DNA of the CDR3 is TGTGCCAGCTTCCCAGGGGGGAGCTCCTACGAGCAGTACTTC.

The V call is TRBV7-9, the J call TRBJ2-4; no clear D. CDR3 length: 13 amino acids. The ends were cut back, 5 bases at V and 6 bases at J, with 11 bases in the middle. From germline, CDR1 is SEHNR and CDR2 FQNEAQ (reference sequence). The CDR3 bases are TGTGCCAGCAGCAGATCAGTCGGAAACATTCAGTACTTC. Translation: CASSRSVGNIQYF.

This clonotype was counted a few times. This chain connects TRBV6-1 to TRBJ2-4; D is unclear. Germline V gene sequence: CDR1 MNHNS, CDR2 SASEGT. The CDR3 spans 15 residues. V dropped 3 bases and J dropped 1 base, with 10 bases sitting between them. The CDR3 here is CASSEGYTAKNIQYF. The CDR3 region has the DNA TGTGCCAGCAGTGAGGGTTATACCGCCAAAAACATTCAGTACTTC.

This clonotype was counted between two and nine times. The J gene is TRBJ2-1, the V gene TRBV5-1; 7 bases line up with TRBD1. CDR3 length: 15 residues. After removal of 3 bases from V and 9 bases from J, the junction contained 12 bases not matched to a gene. CDR1 and CDR2 from the germline V gene are SGHRS and YFSETQ. The CDR3 DNA reads TGCGCCAGCAGCTCAGACAGGGCTTTGGATCGTGAGCAGTTCTTC. This codes for CASSSDRALDREQFF.

This clonotype has just one count. The chain is built from TRBV12-3 or TRBV12-4 and TRBJ1-2; the D gene is possibly TRBD1 (6 bases). The CDR3 length is 15 residues. V was clipped by 3 bases and J by 4 bases, with 15 bases between them. CDR3 sequence: CASSLGRGEGYGYTF. The CDR3, as DNA: TGTGCCAGCAGTTTGGGCAGGGGAGAGGGCTATGGCTACACCTTC.

This clonotype was found a few times. V usage is TRBV11-1 and J usage is TRBJ2-7; TRBD1 might be the D (5 bases). Per the germline V gene, CDR1 is SGHAT and CDR2 is FQDESV (reference sequence). This CDR3 region has 14 residues. V lost 3 bases, J lost 6 bases, and 15 bases lay in between. The chain's CDR3 is CASSLGRASLEQYF. The CDR3 DNA reads TGTGCCAGCAGCTTGGGCAGGGCCTCCCTCGAGCAGTACTTC.

This chain joins TRBV7-2 and TRBJ1-6; D is undetermined. CDR1 is SGHTA and CDR2 is FQGNSA in the germline V gene. The CDR3 is 15 amino acids. The germline V and J ends were trimmed by 3 bases and 10 bases, with 16 bases remaining between them. CDR3 sequence reads: CASSFLQNEGSPLHF. Here the CDR3 DNA reads TGTGCCAGCAGCTTTCTCCAGAACGAAGGGTCACCCCTCCACTTT.

This clonotype was seen many times. The chain carries TRBV29-1 and TRBJ2-7, with D maybe TRBD1 (6 bases). The CDR3 extends over 14 amino acids. In germline, CDR1 is SQVTM, CDR2 ANQGSEA. The V gene lost 6 bases and the J gene lost 2 bases, with 17 bases spanning the gap. The CDR3 nucleotides read TGCAGCGTCGCTAGGACAGACCGAGCCTACGAGCAGTACTTC. Translated, it gives CSVARTDRAYEQYF.

V is TRBV24-1 and J is TRBJ2-5; 7 nucleotides align to TRBD2. V shed 4 bases and J 5 bases; nucleotides not matched to a gene: 9. There are 15 residues in the CDR3. Germline V lookup: CDR1 KGHDR, CDR2 SFDVKD. CDR3 residues: CATSDPKGGVETQYF. As DNA, the CDR3 is TGTGCCACCAGTGACCCGAAGGGAGGGGTCGAGACCCAGTACTTC.

This chain joins TRBV5-1 and TRBJ2-7, with 8 bases matching TRBD2. The CDR3 is 15 residues long. CDR1 and CDR2 from the germline V gene are SGHRS and YFSETQ. V dropped 0 bases and J dropped 2; count of bases not matched to a gene: 4. CDR3 region: CASSLDKLAAYEQYF. DNA of the CDR3: TGCGCCAGCAGCTTGGATAAACTAGCGGCCTACGAGCAGTACTTC.

This rearrangement joins TRBV27 to TRBJ2-7; 7 nucleotides align to TRBD2. Losses at the gene ends were 4 bases for V and 0 bases for J; bases not matched to a gene: 6. Per germline, CDR1 MNHEY and CDR2 SMNVEV (reference sequence). The CDR3 totals 15 residues. The CDR3 protein is CASSSQRDPSYEQYF. The CDR3 nucleotides read TGTGCCAGCAGTTCACAGCGGGACCCCTCCTACGAGCAGTACTTC.

The V and J genes are TRBV12-3 or TRBV12-4 and TRBJ2-3, with a tentative D call TRBD2 (7 bases). The CDR3 is 16 amino acids. The V and J ends lost 6 bases and 3 bases respectively, with 19 bases between them. CDR3 bases: TGTGCCAGCAGCCCGGGGGGCCGGGGCTCAACAGATACGCAGTATTTT. Its protein product is CASSPGGRGSTDTQYF.